The T cell receptor beta chain described here comes from a study of blood T cell repertoires in COVID-19. About the research overall: COVID-19 samples collected from the United States, Italy and Spain covered acute and convalescent phases.

This clone is a singleton in its sample. This CDR3 is built from 13 residues. V was clipped by 4 bases and J by 9 bases, with 13 bases between them. Original processing notes: It was from reference gene primer amplification that nucleated cell counts were estimated. Repertoires were generated with immunoSEQ multiplex PCR, while TCRdb's copy carries only in-frame clones and drops some. That table furnishes V, J and clone size, whereas the DNA furnished D and trimming. Counted here are about 140,000 clones, 81% occurring once; the ten biggest clones make up around 8.4%. This chain joins TRBV23-1 and TRBJ2-1; D might be TRBD2 (5 bases). TRBV23-1 is labeled an ORF, and its function is uncertain. The clonotype comes from a human donor in a cohort sampled during active COVID-19. Sequencing input: peripheral blood. The CDR3 DNA is TGCGCCAGCAGTCGTTCGGACTGGAGTGAGCAGTTCTTC. It specifies CASSRSDWSEQFF.